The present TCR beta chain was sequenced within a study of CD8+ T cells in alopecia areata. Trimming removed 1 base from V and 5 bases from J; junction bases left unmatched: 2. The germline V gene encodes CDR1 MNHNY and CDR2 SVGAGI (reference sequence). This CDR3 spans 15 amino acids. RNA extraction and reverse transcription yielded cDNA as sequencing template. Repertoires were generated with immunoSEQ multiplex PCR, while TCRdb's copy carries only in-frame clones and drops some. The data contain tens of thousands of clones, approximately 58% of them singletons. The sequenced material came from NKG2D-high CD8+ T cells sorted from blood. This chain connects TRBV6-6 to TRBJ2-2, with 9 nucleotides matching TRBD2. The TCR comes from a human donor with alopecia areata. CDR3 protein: CASSYWLAGTGELFF. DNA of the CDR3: TGTGCCAGCAGTTACTGGCTAGCGGGAACCGGGGAGCTGTTTTTT.